Shown below are 25 T cell receptor beta chains from a single sample sequenced in a study of CD4 T cells in relation to SARS-CoV-2 and coronaviruses. Clones were read by immunoSEQ multiplex PCR, and TCRdb kept only the in-frame ones, dropping some. This table holds roughly 20,000 clones, roughly 66% found once. CD4+ T cells from unexposed donors were obtained before the COVID-19 pandemic (2011-2018). CD4+ T cells were isolated from the cells after around 9 days of culture. Antigen specificity for these receptors is unknown. Sequencing used CD4+ T cells from PBMCs, cultured in vitro. All receptors come from a human donor in good health.

V usage is TRBV7-9 and J usage is TRBJ1-4; D is ambiguous. The ends were cut back, 4 bases at V and 0 bases at J, with 9 bases in the middle. Per the germline V gene, CDR1 is SEHNR and CDR2 is FQNEAQ (reference sequence). CDR3 size: 15 residues. The CDR3 sequence: CASSSEGTTNEKLFF. For the CDR3, the DNA is TGTGCCAGCAGCTCCGAGGGTACAACTAATGAAAAACTGTTTTTT.

The J gene is TRBJ2-1, the V gene TRBV7-3; D is possibly TRBD2 (6 bases). V lost 5 bases, J lost 7 bases, and 21 bases lay in between. This CDR3 spans 16 amino acids. Germline values: CDR1 SGHTA, CDR2 FQGTGA. The CDR3 DNA follows: TGTGCCAGCAGCGTCGCTGGGGGGACCCGCCGTAATGAGCAGTTCTTC. Amino acid sequence: CASSVAGGTRRNEQFF.

The sample holds a few counts of this clone. The V call is TRBV6-1, the J call TRBJ2-3; TRBD1 might be the D (6 bases). The germline V and J ends were trimmed by 0 bases and 0 bases, with 10 bases remaining between them. Germline V gene data show CDR1 as MNHNS and CDR2 as SASEGT. This CDR3 region has 16 residues. The CDR3 sequence is CASSEAVQGSTDTQYF. Here the CDR3 DNA reads TGTGCCAGCAGTGAAGCGGTACAGGGCAGCACAGATACGCAGTATTTT.

This clone appeared once. The genes are TRBV11-2 and TRBJ2-1; the match to TRBD2 covers 8 bases. With 7 bases clipped from V and 4 bases from J, the junction kept 6 bases outside the gene matches. This CDR3 has 14 amino acids. Germline lookup yields CDR1 SGHAT and CDR2 FQNNGV. CDR3 DNA sequence: TGTGCCAGCACCGGGACTAGATCTTACAATGAGCAGTTCTTC. It yields the protein CASTGTRSYNEQFF.

The chain recombines TRBV14 with TRBJ2-6; perhaps D is TRBD1 or TRBD2 (5 bases each). The CDR3 loop spans 17 amino acids. Trimming removed 1 base at V and 2 bases at J, with 12 bases between. Germline V gene lookup returns CDR1 SGHDN and CDR2 FVKESK. For the CDR3, the DNA is TGTGCCAGCAGCCAAGCCCGGTTGGGGGCTGGGGCCAACGTCCTGACTTTC. It specifies CASSQARLGAGANVLTF.

The CDR3 sequence: CASSISGTGGQEQYF. The CDR3 DNA sequence: TGTGCCAGTAGTATTAGCGGGACAGGGGGACAGGAGCAGTACTTC. The chain links TRBV19 to TRBJ2-7; TRBD1 matches at 11 bases. Germline CDR1 and CDR2: LNHDA and SQIVND (reference sequence). Germline trimming cut 3 bases from V and 7 bases from J; bases unmatched to any gene: 8. This CDR3 contains 15 residues.

The genes are TRBV3-1 (or the pseudogene TRBV3-2) and TRBJ1-1; no definite D call. Trimming removed 1 base from V and 2 bases from J, with 11 bases in between. The CDR3 spans 15 residues. Germline-derived CDR1 and CDR2 are LGHDT and YNNKEL (reference sequence). The CDR3 nucleotides are TGTGCCAGCAGCCAAGTGAGTAGAGCCAACACTGAAGCTTTCTTT. The encoded protein is CASSQVSRANTEAFF.

The chain joins TRBV3-1 (or the pseudogene TRBV3-2) to TRBJ1-1; maybe TRBD1 (5 bases). The ends were cut back, 8 bases at V and 2 bases at J, with 21 bases in the middle. CDR1 is LGHDT and CDR2 is YNNKEL in the germline V gene (reference sequence). This CDR3 is 16 amino acids long. CDR3 sequence reads: CASFGGPDSPNTEAFF. CDR3 bases: TGTGCCAGCTTCGGGGGACCAGACAGCCCTAACACTGAAGCTTTCTTT.

The chain couples TRBV28 to TRBJ2-2; 8 bases agree with TRBD2. V shed 8 bases, J shed 3 bases, and the junction held 8 bases outside the gene matches. In germline, CDR1 is MDHEN, CDR2 SYDVKM. The CDR3 is made up of 15 amino acids. The CDR3, as DNA: TGTGCCAGCGTCCCCTCGCGGGGGGACACCGGGGAGCTGTTTTTT. Translated: CASVPSRGDTGELFF.

V and J are TRBV12-3 or TRBV12-4 and TRBJ1-6; possible D gene TRBD1, 6 bases. The V end was cut by 6 bases, the J end by 14 bases, with 14 bases between. The CDR3 sequence is 12 residues long. In DNA, the CDR3 is TGTGCCAGCAGCTACTCGGACAGCTCCCTCCACTTT. This translates into CASSYSDSSLHF.

The chain employs TRBV6-2 or TRBV6-3 and TRBJ1-1; 8 bases agree with TRBD1. The CDR3 length is 14 residues. Germline V CDR1 and CDR2: MNHEY, SVGEGT. V trimming: 2 bases; J trimming: 10 bases; junction bases outside the gene matches: 9. This CDR3 reads CASSYLGQGGVAFF. Here the CDR3 DNA reads TGTGCCAGCAGTTACCTCGGACAGGGAGGTGTAGCTTTCTTT.

The genes are TRBV29-1 and TRBJ2-7, with D possibly TRBD1 on 5 matching bases. V lost 2 bases and J 5 bases, leaving 10 bases between the germline ends. This CDR3 region has 12 residues. Germline values: CDR1 SQVTM, CDR2 ANQGSEA. The CDR3 nucleotides are TGCAGCGTTGAACAGGGTAACGACGAGCAGTACTTC. This sequence encodes CSVEQGNDEQYF.

Only a few counts were recorded for this clone. The gene calls are TRBV11-2 and TRBJ1-2; D is possibly TRBD1 (6 bases). V was shortened by 4 bases and J by 7 bases, with 13 bases between the two germline ends. The CDR3 is 13 amino acids. Per germline, CDR1 SGHAT and CDR2 FQNNGV. The CDR3 DNA reads as TGTGCCAGCAGCTCCCTGGCCAGGGGTGGCTACACCTTC. It encodes CASSSLARGGYTF.

The CDR3 DNA reads as TGTGCCAGTAGTATAGGGACGACTAATTCACCCCTCCACTTT. Its protein product is CASSIGTTNSPLHF. The chain has TRBV19 and TRBJ1-6; D is ambiguous. The CDR3 length is 14 residues. V lost 1 base and J lost 6, with 7 bases in between. Germline assignment: CDR1 LNHDA and CDR2 SQIVND (reference sequence).

The CDR3 reads CASSATGTGGPDTQYF. The CDR3 nucleotides are TGTGCCAGCAGCGCCACCGGGACAGGGGGGCCAGATACGCAGTATTTT. The chain is built from TRBV9 and TRBJ2-3, with TRBD1 matching 11 bases. Trimming took 3 bases from V and 4 from J; bases not matched to a gene: 7. The CDR3 loop spans 16 amino acids. CDR1 is SGDLS, CDR2 YYNGEE, per germline.

This clone was counted only a few times. The chain has TRBV9 and TRBJ1-3, with D unresolved. CDR1 and CDR2 from the germline V gene are SGDLS and YYNGEE. The CDR3 loop spans 12 amino acids. The V gene lost 0 bases and the J gene lost 4 bases, with 2 bases spanning the gap. CDR3 loop: CASSVGGNTIYF. DNA of the CDR3: TGTGCCAGCAGCGTAGGGGGAAACACCATATATTTT.

The rearrangement links TRBV27 to TRBJ2-7; 9 bases are shared with TRBD2. Germline CDR1 and CDR2: MNHEY and SMNVEV (reference sequence). This CDR3 has 14 amino acids. Losses at the gene ends were 7 bases for V and 3 bases for J; bases not matched to a gene: 7. The CDR3 loop reads CASTAAGGGYEQYF. The CDR3 DNA is TGTGCCAGCACCGCAGCGGGGGGAGGCTACGAGCAGTACTTC.

V and J are TRBV7-2 and TRBJ2-7, with D tentatively TRBD1 (6 bases). Trimming left V 3 bases short and J 2 bases short, with 11 bases between. This CDR3 is built from 14 residues. Germline loops: CDR1 SGHTA, CDR2 FQGNSA. The CDR3 DNA follows: TGTGCCAGCAGCTTTACGACAGGAACCTACGAGCAGTACTTC. Amino acids: CASSFTTGTYEQYF.

This clone is a singleton in its sample. The gene calls are TRBV21-1 and TRBJ1-2. TRBV21-1 is a listed pseudogene. This CDR3 has 23 amino acids. CDR3 DNA: TGTGCCAGCAGCAAAGGTTCCATCCGTAGCAAGTCGTTCTGGCTTACTTTTAACTATGGCTACACCTTC. Translating gives CASSKGSIRSKSFWLTFNYGYTF.

This clone was observed a single time. This sequence joins TRBV3-1 (or the pseudogene TRBV3-2) and TRBJ2-3; D call uncertain. CDR3 length equals 13 residues. V was clipped by 1 base and J by 4 bases, with 6 bases between them. CDR1 is LGHDT and CDR2 is YNNKEL in the germline V gene (reference sequence). CDR3 sequence: CASSQGYSDTQYF. CDR3 DNA sequence: TGTGCCAGCAGCCAAGGGTATTCAGATACGCAGTATTTT.

This sequence joins TRBV14 and TRBJ2-7, with D uncertain. CDR3 size: 13 residues. CDR1 and CDR2 from the germline V gene are SGHDN and FVKESK. V was clipped by 1 base and J by 4 bases, with 8 bases between them. CDR3 residues: CASSQVPRYEQYF. For the CDR3, the DNA is TGTGCCAGCAGCCAAGTTCCCAGATACGAGCAGTACTTC.

This clone was counted between two and nine times. The CDR3 coding sequence is TGCGCCAGCAGCCAAGATGTCGGGGGTCAGGATGAAAAACTGTTTTTT. It encodes CASSQDVGGQDEKLFF. The chain uses TRBV4-3 and TRBJ1-4, with a possible D match to TRBD1 (5 bases). V lost 0 bases to trimming and J lost 6 bases, with 14 bases between them. Germline CDR1 LGHNA, CDR2 YSLEER. This CDR3 comprises 16 residues.

This clone was seen a handful of times. The gene calls are TRBV6-5 and TRBJ1-2; 8 bases agree with TRBD1. This CDR3 region has 14 residues. V gave up 6 bases and J gave up 3 bases; unmatched junction bases: 6. Germline V gene sequence: CDR1 MNHEY, CDR2 SVGAGI. The CDR3 region has the DNA TGTGCCAGCAGAAGCGCGACAGGGGACTATGGCTACACCTTC. Translated, it gives CASRSATGDYGYTF.

J is TRBJ2-3 and V is TRBV10-3, with 9 positions matching TRBD2. Losses at the gene ends were 6 bases for V and 3 bases for J; bases not matched to a gene: 10. This CDR3 has 16 residues. Germline V CDR1 and CDR2: ENHRY, SYGVKD. CDR3: CAISSRGGLSTDTQYF. In DNA form, the CDR3 reads TGTGCCATCAGCTCGCGGGGGGGGCTAAGTACAGATACGCAGTATTTT.

The rearrangement joins TRBV5-4 to TRBJ1-1; D is undetermined. The CDR3 has 16 amino acids. The V and J ends lost 3 bases and 4 bases respectively, with 19 bases between them. CDR1 is SGHNT, CDR2 YYREEE, per germline (reference sequence). The CDR3 bases are TGTGCCAGCAGCTCCCCATCCGCGGACCTGGGCACTGAAGCTTTCTTT. Translation gives CASSSPSADLGTEAFF.